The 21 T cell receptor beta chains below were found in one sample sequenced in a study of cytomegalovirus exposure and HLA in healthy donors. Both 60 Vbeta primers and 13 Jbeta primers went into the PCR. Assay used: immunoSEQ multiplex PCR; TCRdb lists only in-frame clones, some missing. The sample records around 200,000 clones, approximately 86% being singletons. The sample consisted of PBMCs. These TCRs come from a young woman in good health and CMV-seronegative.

CDR3 bases: TGTGCCAGCCAAAGCGGGAGGGGAGAGACCCAGTACTTC. It specifies CASQSGRGETQYF. V usage is TRBV6-1 and J usage is TRBJ2-5, with 10 bases identical to TRBD2. The germline V gene encodes CDR1 MNHNS and CDR2 SASEGT. Losses at the gene ends were 8 bases for V and 4 bases for J; bases not matched to a gene: 4. This CDR3 has 13 amino acids.

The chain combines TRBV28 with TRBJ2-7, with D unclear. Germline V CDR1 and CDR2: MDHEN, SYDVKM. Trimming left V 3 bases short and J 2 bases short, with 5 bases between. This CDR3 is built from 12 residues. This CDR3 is CASSFSPYEQYF. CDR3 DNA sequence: TGTGCCAGCAGTTTCAGTCCCTACGAGCAGTACTTC.

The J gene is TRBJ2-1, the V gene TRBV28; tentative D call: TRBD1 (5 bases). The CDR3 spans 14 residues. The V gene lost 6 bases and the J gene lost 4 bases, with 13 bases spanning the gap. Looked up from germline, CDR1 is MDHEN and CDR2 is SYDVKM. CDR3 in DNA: TGTGCCAGCAGGGGGCCAAGGGATTACAATGAGCAGTTCTTC. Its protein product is CASRGPRDYNEQFF.

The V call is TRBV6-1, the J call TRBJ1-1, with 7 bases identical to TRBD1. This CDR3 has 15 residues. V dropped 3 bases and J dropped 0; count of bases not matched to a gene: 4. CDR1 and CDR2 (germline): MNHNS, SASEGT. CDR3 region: CASSDPGGMNTEAFF. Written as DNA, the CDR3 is TGTGCCAGCAGTGACCCAGGGGGGATGAACACTGAAGCTTTCTTT.

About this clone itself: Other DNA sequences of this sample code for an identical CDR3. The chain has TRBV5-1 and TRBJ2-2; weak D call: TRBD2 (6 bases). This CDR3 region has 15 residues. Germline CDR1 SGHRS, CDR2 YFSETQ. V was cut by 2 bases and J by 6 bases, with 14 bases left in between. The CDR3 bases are TGCGCCAGCAGCTTAGGGACCGGCGGGGCCGGGGAGCTGTTTTTT. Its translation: CASSLGTGGAGELFF.

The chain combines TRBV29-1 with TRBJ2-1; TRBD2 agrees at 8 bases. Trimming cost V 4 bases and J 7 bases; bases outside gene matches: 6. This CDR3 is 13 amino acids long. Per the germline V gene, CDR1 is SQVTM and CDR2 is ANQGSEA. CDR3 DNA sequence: TGCAGCGTTGTTCGGACTAGCTATAATGAGCAGTTCTTC. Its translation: CSVVRTSYNEQFF.

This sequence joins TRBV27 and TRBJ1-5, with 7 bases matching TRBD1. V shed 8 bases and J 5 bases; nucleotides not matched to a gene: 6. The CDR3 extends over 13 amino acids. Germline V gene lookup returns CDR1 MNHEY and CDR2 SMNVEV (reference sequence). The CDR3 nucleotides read TGTGCCAGCCGCAGACAGGGCGATCAGCCCCAGCATTTT. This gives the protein CASRRQGDQPQHF.

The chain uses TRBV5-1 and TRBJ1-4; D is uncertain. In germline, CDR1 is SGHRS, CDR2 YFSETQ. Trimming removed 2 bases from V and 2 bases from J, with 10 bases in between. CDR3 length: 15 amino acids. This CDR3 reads CASSFSLQTNEKLFF. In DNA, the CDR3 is TGCGCCAGCAGCTTTTCGCTCCAGACTAATGAAAAACTGTTTTTT.

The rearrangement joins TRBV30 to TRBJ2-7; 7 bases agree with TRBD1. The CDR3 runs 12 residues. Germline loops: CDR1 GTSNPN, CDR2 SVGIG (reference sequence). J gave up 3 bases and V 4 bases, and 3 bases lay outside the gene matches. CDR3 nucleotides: TGTGCCTGGAACTGGGACAGCTACGAGCAGTACTTC. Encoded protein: CAWNWDSYEQYF.

Here the CDR3 DNA reads TGTGCCAGCCTAGCGGGAGACACAGATACGCAGTATTTT. Its translation: CASLAGDTDTQYF. The chain recombines TRBV2 with TRBJ2-3, with 10 bases fitting TRBD2. The germline gives CDR1 SNHLY, CDR2 FYNNEI. Germline trimming cut 8 bases from V and 2 bases from J; bases unmatched to any gene: 1. This CDR3 is built from 13 residues.

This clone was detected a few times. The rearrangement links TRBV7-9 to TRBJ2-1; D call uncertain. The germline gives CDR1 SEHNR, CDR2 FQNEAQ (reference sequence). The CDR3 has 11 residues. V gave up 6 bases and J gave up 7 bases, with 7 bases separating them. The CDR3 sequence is CASRSPNEQFF. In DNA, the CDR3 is TGTGCCAGCAGGTCTCCGAATGAGCAGTTCTTC.

CDR3 loop: CATRLAGAGTDTQYF. The DNA of the CDR3 is TGTGCCACCCGACTAGCGGGAGCTGGCACAGATACGCAGTATTTT. The chain joins TRBV28 to TRBJ2-3; 12 bases are shared with TRBD2. From germline, CDR1 is MDHEN and CDR2 SYDVKM. This CDR3 has 15 amino acids. V was clipped by 10 bases and J by 1 base; unmatched bases: 6.

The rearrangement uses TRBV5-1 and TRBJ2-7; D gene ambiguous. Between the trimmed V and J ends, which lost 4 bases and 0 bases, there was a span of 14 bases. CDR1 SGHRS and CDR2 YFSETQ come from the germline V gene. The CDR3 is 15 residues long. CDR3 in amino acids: CASSVTGSSSYEQYF. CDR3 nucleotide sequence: TGCGCCAGCAGCGTTACCGGGTCCTCCTCCTACGAGCAGTACTTC.

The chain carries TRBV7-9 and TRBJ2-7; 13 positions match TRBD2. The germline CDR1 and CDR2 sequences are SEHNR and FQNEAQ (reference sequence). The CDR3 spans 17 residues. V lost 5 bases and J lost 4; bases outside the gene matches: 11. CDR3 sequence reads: CASSTTNTSGGDYEQYF. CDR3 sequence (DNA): TGTGCCAGCAGCACAACCAACACTAGCGGGGGGGATTACGAGCAGTACTTC.

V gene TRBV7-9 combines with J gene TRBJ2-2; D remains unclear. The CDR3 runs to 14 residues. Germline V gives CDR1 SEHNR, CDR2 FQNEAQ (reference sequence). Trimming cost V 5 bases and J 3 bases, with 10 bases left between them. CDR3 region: CASSKARDTGELFF. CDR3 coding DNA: TGTGCCAGCAGCAAAGCCCGGGACACCGGGGAGCTGTTTTTT.

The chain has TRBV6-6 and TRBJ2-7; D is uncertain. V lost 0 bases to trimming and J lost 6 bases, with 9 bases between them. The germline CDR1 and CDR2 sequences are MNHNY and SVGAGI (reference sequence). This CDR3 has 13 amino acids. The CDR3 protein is CASSYSAVPEQYF. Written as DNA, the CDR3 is TGTGCCAGCAGTTACTCGGCAGTTCCCGAGCAGTACTTC.

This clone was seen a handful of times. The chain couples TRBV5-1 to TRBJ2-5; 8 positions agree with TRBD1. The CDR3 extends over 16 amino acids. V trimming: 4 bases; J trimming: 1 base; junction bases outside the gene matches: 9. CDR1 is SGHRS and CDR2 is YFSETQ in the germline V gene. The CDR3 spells CASSGGWTGPQETQYF. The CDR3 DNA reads TGCGCCAGCAGCGGGGGATGGACAGGGCCCCAAGAGACCCAGTACTTC.

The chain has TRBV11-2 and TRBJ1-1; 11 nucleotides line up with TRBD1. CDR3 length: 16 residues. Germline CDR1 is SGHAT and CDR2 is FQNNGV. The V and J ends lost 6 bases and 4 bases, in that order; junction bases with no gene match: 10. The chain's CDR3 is CASSQGQGARPTEAFF. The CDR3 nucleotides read TGTGCCAGCAGTCAAGGACAGGGGGCGAGGCCCACTGAAGCTTTCTTT.

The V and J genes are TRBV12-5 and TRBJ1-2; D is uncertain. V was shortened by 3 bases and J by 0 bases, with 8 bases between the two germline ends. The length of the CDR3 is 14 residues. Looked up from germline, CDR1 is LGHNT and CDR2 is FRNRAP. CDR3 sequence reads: CASGFRPTNYGYTF. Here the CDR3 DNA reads TGTGCTAGTGGTTTCAGGCCTACTAACTATGGCTACACCTTC.

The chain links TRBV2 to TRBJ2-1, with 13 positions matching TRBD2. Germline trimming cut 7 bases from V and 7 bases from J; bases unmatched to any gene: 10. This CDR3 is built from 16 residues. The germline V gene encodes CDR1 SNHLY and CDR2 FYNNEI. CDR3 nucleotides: TGTGCCAGCAAAAATAAACTAGCGGGGGGGCAAAATGAGCAGTTCTTC. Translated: CASKNKLAGGQNEQFF.

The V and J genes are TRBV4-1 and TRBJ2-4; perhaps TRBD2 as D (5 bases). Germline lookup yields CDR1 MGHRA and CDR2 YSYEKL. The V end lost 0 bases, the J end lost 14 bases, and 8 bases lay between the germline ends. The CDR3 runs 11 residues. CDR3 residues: CASSQEGSKYF. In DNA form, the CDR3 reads TGCGCCAGCAGCCAAGAGGGGAGTAAGTACTTC.